A selection of T cell receptor beta chains follows, all from one sample in a study of blood T cell repertoires in COVID-19. Clones were read by immunoSEQ multiplex PCR, and TCRdb kept only the in-frame ones, dropping some. The top ten clones hold 6.7% of a sample with over 70,000 clones, 90% of them seen once. The sample comprised peripheral blood. These receptors originate from a man younger than 35 with COVID-19, enrolled during active disease. Each CDR3 is given with its conserved first and last residue. Fields, in order: D gene, V gene, J gene, clone size, CDR3 DNA, CDR3 protein. A D gene is named only where the DNA matches it firmly. Some rows mark clone size as missing; the rest say once, few, many or name a class of expanded clone.

.	TRBV9	TRBJ1-1	.	TGTGCCAGCAGCCCCGGGTCAGAGCCGTTAGGAGGAGGAGCTTTCTTT	CASSPGSEPLGGGAFF
.	TRBV5-1	TRBJ2-7	.	TGCGCCAGCAGCTTGGATTCAGGGGCCCACTACGAGCAGTACTTC	CASSLDSGAHYEQYF
TRBD1	TRBV5-4	TRBJ2-7	.	TGTGCCAGCAGCTCTAGGACAGGGGGGGGCGACGAGCAGTACTTC	CASSSRTGGGDEQYF
TRBD2	TRBV7-9	TRBJ2-1	.	TGTGCCAGCAGAGAAATAGCGGGAGGGCCGCGTGAGCAGTTCTTC	CASREIAGGPREQFF
TRBD1	TRBV27	TRBJ2-3	.	TGTGCCAGCAGTCTAACCCCGCGGACAGGGGTGGTTCCAGATACGCAGTATTTT	CASSLTPRTGVVPDTQYF
.	TRBV13	TRBJ1-5	.	TGTGCCAGCAGCTTAGGGGGGCCGGGTCAGCCCCAGCATTTT	CASSLGGPGQPQHF
.	TRBV4-1	TRBJ2-7	.	TGCGCCAGCAGCCAATCCGGGACTTTGGGGCGATACGAGCAGTACTTC	CASSQSGTLGRYEQYF
TRBD2	TRBV7-2	TRBJ2-7	.	TGTGCCAGCAGCTTAGCGACTAGCGGCCCGAGCTCCTACGAGCAGTACTTC	CASSLATSGPSSYEQYF
TRBD2	TRBV20-1	TRBJ2-1	.	TGCAGTGCTAGTACCGTGCTAGCGGGATTCCAAAAAGGGAATGAGCAGTTCTTC	CSASTVLAGFQKGNEQFF
TRBD2	TRBV27	TRBJ2-7	once	TGTGCCAGCAGTCAACCTAGCGGGAGGGCCCTTGGGGAGCAGTACTTC	CASSQPSGRALGEQYF
.	TRBV6-5	TRBJ2-1	once	TGTGCCAGCAGTTACTCCGACGTCATCGAGGATGAGCAGTTCTTC	CASSYSDVIEDEQFF
TRBD2	TRBV28	TRBJ2-7	.	TGTGCCAGCAGTTACCCCTTGACTAGCGGGAGCTCCTACGAGCAGTACTTC	CASSYPLTSGSSYEQYF
.	TRBV15	TRBJ1-5	.	TGTGCCACCAGCGGAGGACGGGGAGGGAATCAGCCCCAGCATTTT	CATSGGRGGNQPQHF
TRBD1	TRBV27	TRBJ2-7	.	TGTGCCAGCAGTTTAGAACAGGGGGTGAACGAGCAGTACTTC	CASSLEQGVNEQYF
TRBD2	TRBV10-1	TRBJ2-1	.	TGCGCCAGTTCTCCCTTAGCGGGCGCCTACAATGAGCAGTTCTTC	CASSPLAGAYNEQFF
.	TRBV2	TRBJ1-2	.	TGTGCCAGTAGAGACAGGTCGGGCTACACCTTC	CASRDRSGYTF
.	TRBV2	TRBJ2-7	.	TGTGCCAGCAGGGGGTTAGGGGACTCCTACGAGCAGTACTTC	CASRGLGDSYEQYF